The following is a TCR beta chain sequence with its context. The primer mix had 60 Vbeta and 13 Jbeta primers. Assay used: immunoSEQ multiplex PCR; TCRdb lists only in-frame clones, some missing. Of 130,000 or so clones listed, 75% to 90% are singletons. This sample is drawn from a study of cytomegalovirus exposure and HLA in healthy donors. This CDR3 spans 14 amino acids. The V and J ends lost 3 bases and 5 bases, in that order; junction bases with no gene match: 4. Germline CDR1 reads KGHSH; CDR2 reads LQKENI. The chain couples TRBV18 to TRBJ2-7, with 10 bases fitting TRBD1. The sequenced sample was PBMCs. This clonotype was obtained from a woman under 40 in good health and CMV-seropositive. The CDR3 spells CASSPRDRGHEQYF. CDR3 sequence (DNA): TGTGCCAGCTCACCGCGGGACAGGGGCCACGAGCAGTACTTC.